A single sample gave rise to the 25 T cell receptor beta chains below, sequenced in a study of CD8 T cells in Susac syndrome. Random hexamers served to reverse transcribe about 0.5 to 1 ug RNA. MiXCR, run by TCRdb on the immunoSEQ multiplex PCR reads, gives a single entry per CDR3 protein. Among around 25,000 distinct CDR3 sequences listed, roughly 95% were seen once. Sequences were obtained from CD8+ T cells from PBMCs. The receptors stem from a human donor with Susac syndrome.

This chain uses TRBV28 with TRBJ2-7, with TRBD1 matching 9 bases. CDR1 MDHEN and CDR2 SYDVKM come from the germline V gene. The CDR3 is 15 residues long. With V trimmed by 3 bases and J by 2 bases, 5 bases remained unmatched. CDR3: CASSFPGQGAYEQYF. CDR3 DNA: TGTGCCAGCAGTTTCCCGGGACAGGGTGCCTACGAGCAGTACTTC.

The rearrangement joins TRBV3-1 to TRBJ2-3; 7 bases are shared with TRBD1. CDR3 size: 19 residues. Germline V lookup: CDR1 LGHDT, CDR2 YNNKEL (reference sequence). Trimming removed 1 base from V and 2 bases from J; junction bases left unmatched: 15. As DNA, the CDR3 is TGTGCCAGCAGCCAAGTGTTAGGAGGACAGGAACCCCCCACAGATACGCAGTATTTT. This codes for CASSQVLGGQEPPTDTQYF.

V gene TRBV27 combines with J gene TRBJ2-3; TRBD2 matches 8 bases. CDR1 is MNHEY and CDR2 is SMNVEV in the germline V gene (reference sequence). Trimming took 6 bases from V and 0 from J; bases not matched to a gene: 5. This CDR3 has 15 residues. DNA for the CDR3: TGTGCCAGCAGGGAACTAGCGGATAGCACAGATACGCAGTATTTT. Residues: CASRELADSTDTQYF.

The V gene is TRBV27, the J gene TRBJ2-1; D call uncertain. The germline V gene has CDR1 MNHEY and CDR2 SMNVEV (reference sequence). V was clipped by 9 bases and J by 6 bases, with 9 bases between them. The CDR3 sequence is 11 residues long. The CDR3 sequence is CASGRLNEQFF. The CDR3 bases are TGTGCCAGTGGCAGGCTCAATGAGCAGTTCTTC.

This chain's CDR3 is CASSLAGQPQHF. The CDR3 nucleotides are TGTGCCAGCAGCTTAGCGGGTCAGCCCCAGCATTTT. The chain carries TRBV7-2 and TRBJ1-5; D is uncertain. Trimming shortened V by 0 bases and J by 6 bases, and 3 bases separated the two germline ends. Germline V gives CDR1 SGHTA, CDR2 FQGNSA. The length of the CDR3 is 12 residues.

V usage is TRBV9 and J usage is TRBJ1-3; 8 bases are shared with TRBD1. The CDR3 spans 14 residues. CDR1 and CDR2 (germline): SGDLS, YYNGEE. With 2 bases clipped from V and 6 bases from J, the junction kept 4 bases outside the gene matches. CDR3 residues: CASSVGQALNTIYF. The DNA of the CDR3 is TGTGCCAGCAGCGTGGGACAGGCACTAAACACCATATATTTT.

This sequence joins TRBV10-2 and TRBJ2-3; the match to TRBD1 covers 7 bases. Germline V gene data show CDR1 as WSHSY and CDR2 as SAAADI. V was clipped by 7 bases and J by 4 bases; unmatched bases: 11. The CDR3 runs 15 residues. Here the CDR3 DNA reads TGCGCCAGCAACGCACAGGGGTCGGTTGCAGATACGCAGTATTTT. This translates into CASNAQGSVADTQYF.

This chain links TRBV24-1 with TRBJ1-4; TRBD1 agrees at 12 bases. V shed 4 bases, J shed 3 bases, and the junction held 8 bases outside the gene matches. Germline loops: CDR1 KGHDR, CDR2 SFDVKD. This CDR3 has 18 residues. The CDR3 DNA reads TGTGCCACCAGTGACCGGCCGGGACAGGGGGCGGCTAATGAAAAACTGTTTTTT. This sequence encodes CATSDRPGQGAANEKLFF.

J is TRBJ2-2 and V is TRBV3-1; 11 bases are a match to TRBD2. Trimming took 1 base from V and 4 from J; bases not matched to a gene: 8. The CDR3 spans 18 residues. Looked up from germline, CDR1 is LGHDT and CDR2 is YNNKEL (reference sequence). The CDR3 reads CASSQVASGGRGTGELFF. The DNA of the CDR3 is TGTGCCAGCAGCCAAGTAGCTAGCGGGGGGCGGGGCACCGGGGAGCTGTTTTTT. Full variable domain (remainder filled in from reference TRBV3-1 and TRBJ2-2): DTAVSQTPKYLVTQMGNDKSIKCEQNLGHDTMYWYKQDSKKFLKIMFSYNNKELIINETVPNRFSPKSPDKAHLNLHINSLELGDSAVYFCASSQVASGGRGTGELFFGEGSRLTVL.

J is TRBJ2-4 and V is TRBV3-1; D call uncertain. V was shortened by 3 bases and J by 6 bases, with 3 bases between the two germline ends. Per germline, CDR1 LGHDT and CDR2 YNNKEL (reference sequence). The CDR3 consists of 11 residues. The CDR3 loop is CASSQANIQYF. DNA for the CDR3: TGTGCCAGCAGCCAGGCAAACATTCAGTACTTC.

This chain connects TRBV9 to TRBJ1-1; TRBD1 matches 9 bases. This CDR3 has 17 amino acids. Germline values: CDR1 SGDLS, CDR2 YYNGEE. V shed 4 bases, J shed 2 bases, and the junction held 12 bases outside the gene matches. The CDR3 is CASSQIGTGIGNTEAFF. The CDR3 DNA sequence: TGTGCCAGCAGCCAAATCGGGACAGGGATTGGAAACACTGAAGCTTTCTTT.

The count of this clonotype is one. Here the CDR3 DNA reads TGTGCCAGCAGCCAAGCCCTAGTCGGGGAGCTGTTTTTT. Translating it yields CASSQALVGELFF. The chain employs TRBV7-9 and TRBJ2-2; D gene unclear. V was shortened by 5 bases and J by 7 bases, with 11 bases between the two germline ends. Germline-derived CDR1 and CDR2 are SEHNR and FQNEAQ (reference sequence). The CDR3 is made up of 13 amino acids.

The sample holds one count of this clonotype. J is TRBJ2-4 and V is TRBV21-1; no check of the table's D call, TRBD1, against the DNA was made. TRBV21-1 is given as a pseudogene. The CDR3 sequence is 15 residues long. The CDR3 protein is CASGGISLAKNIQYF. The DNA of the CDR3 is TGTGCCAGCGGGGGGATAAGCCTAGCCAAAAACATTCAGTACTTC.

The chain recombines TRBV5-6 with TRBJ2-7; 11 bases align to TRBD1. J gave up 9 bases and V 0 bases, and 11 bases lay outside the gene matches. Germline CDR1 and CDR2: SGHDT and YYEEEE. The length of the CDR3 is 16 residues. The CDR3 here is CASSLVRTGGRLRQYF. The CDR3 region has the DNA TGTGCCAGCAGCTTGGTCCGGACAGGGGGCCGTCTTAGGCAGTACTTC.

The chain uses TRBV20-1 and TRBJ2-1; TRBD2 matches at 10 bases. The V and J ends lost 6 bases and 8 bases, in that order; junction bases with no gene match: 16. CDR3 size: 16 residues. Germline-derived CDR1 and CDR2 are DFQATT and SNEGSKA (reference sequence). Written as DNA, the CDR3 is TGCAGTGCAAACCTCTACGAGCGGGGGGGCCGGGATGAGCAGTTCTTC. It is translated as CSANLYERGGRDEQFF.

This clonotype was observed a single time. The chain is built from TRBV7-8 and TRBJ2-1; perhaps TRBD1 as D (5 bases). The ends were cut back, 1 base at V and 3 bases at J, with 10 bases in the middle. Per the germline V gene, CDR1 is SGHVS and CDR2 is FQNEAQ. The length of the CDR3 is 15 residues. CDR3 DNA: TGTGCCAGCAGCTTAGGGGGAAGGGGCTACAATGAGCAGTTCTTC. This sequence encodes CASSLGGRGYNEQFF. The entire variable domain, with the rest obtained from reference TRBV7-8 and TRBJ2-1, is as follows: GAGVSQSPRYKVAKRGQDVALRCDPISGHVSLFWYQQALGQGPEFLTYFQNEAQLDKSGLPSDRFFAERPEGSVSTLKIQRTQQEDSAVYLCASSLGGRGYNEQFFGPGTRLTVL.

The chain carries TRBV13 and TRBJ2-7; D call uncertain. The CDR3 extends over 17 amino acids. The ends were cut back, 4 bases at V and 0 bases at J, with 19 bases in the middle. The germline V gene encodes CDR1 PRHDT and CDR2 FYEKMQ (reference sequence). In DNA, the CDR3 is TGTGCCAGCAGCTCCCCCCGGTCAACAGCGAGCTCCTACGAGCAGTACTTC. Its translation: CASSSPRSTASSYEQYF.

This chain joins TRBV12-3 or TRBV12-4 and TRBJ1-1; D is undetermined. V was shortened by 6 bases and J by 7 bases, with 18 bases between the two germline ends. The CDR3 length is 14 residues. CDR3 amino acids: CASSPGIGPHEAFF. The CDR3 nucleotides read TGTGCCAGCAGCCCCGGGATTGGTCCACATGAAGCTTTCTTT.

CDR3 amino acids: CASSRPLDRNQPQHF. In DNA form, the CDR3 reads TGTGCCAGCAGCCGACCGCTGGACAGGAATCAGCCCCAGCATTTT. The V call is TRBV6-2 or TRBV6-3, the J call TRBJ1-5; 7 bases align to TRBD1. CDR1 and CDR2 from the germline V gene are MNHEY and SVGEGT. V trimming: 6 bases; J trimming: 4 bases; junction bases outside the gene matches: 9. The CDR3 covers 15 residues.

The chain links TRBV7-3 to TRBJ2-3; 8 bases are shared with TRBD2. The V gene end was trimmed by 3 bases and the J gene end by 2 bases; junction bases not matched to a gene: 4. Germline CDR1 and CDR2: SGHTA and FQGTGA. The CDR3 runs to 15 residues. CDR3 DNA sequence: TGTGCCAGCAGCTTGGGACTAGTGATCACAGATACGCAGTATTTT. It translates to CASSLGLVITDTQYF.

The chain is built from TRBV11-2 and TRBJ2-7; D gene ambiguous. The CDR3 loop spans 14 amino acids. V was clipped by 3 bases and J by 2 bases, with 11 bases between them. The V gene's germline CDR1 is SGHAT and CDR2 FQNNGV. As DNA, the CDR3 is TGTGCCAGCAGCTTTGGTAGGGAAGCCTACGAGCAGTACTTC. As protein: CASSFGREAYEQYF.

The genes are TRBV6-5 and TRBJ2-1; D unclear. Germline values: CDR1 MNHEY, CDR2 SVGAGI. CDR3 length equals 15 residues. Trimming removed 2 bases from V and 5 bases from J, with 13 bases in between. CDR3 protein: CASSYARLRHNEQFF. Written as DNA, the CDR3 is TGTGCCAGCAGTTACGCCCGTCTGAGGCACAATGAGCAGTTCTTC.

The chain carries TRBV9 and TRBJ2-7; 7 bases agree with TRBD1. Trimming removed 3 bases from V and 5 bases from J; junction bases left unmatched: 11. The CDR3 has 15 residues. Germline values: CDR1 SGDLS, CDR2 YYNGEE. CDR3 loop: CASSDRGGPRNEQYF. As DNA, the CDR3 is TGTGCCAGCAGCGATCGAGGGGGCCCTAGGAACGAGCAGTACTTC.

The chain couples TRBV7-9 to TRBJ2-4; no clear D gene. From germline, CDR1 is SEHNR and CDR2 FQNEAQ (reference sequence). Trimming removed 2 bases from V and 0 bases from J, with 17 bases in between. The length of the CDR3 is 18 residues. The CDR3 loop is CASSLSGSFPIAKNIQYF. DNA for the CDR3: TGTGCCAGCAGCTTATCAGGCAGTTTCCCTATAGCCAAAAACATTCAGTACTTC.

The V gene is TRBV9, the J gene TRBJ2-1; D is unclear. CDR3 length equals 14 residues. V lost 4 bases and J 7 bases, leaving 15 bases between the germline ends. Per the germline V gene, CDR1 is SGDLS and CDR2 is YYNGEE. CDR3 in DNA: TGTGCCAGCAGCCCCTGGGGTACTGGGAATGAGCAGTTCTTC. This codes for CASSPWGTGNEQFF.